A selection of T cell receptor beta chains follows, all from one sample in a study of blood T cells in healthy people across ages. TCRdb re-called the 5' RACE reads with MiXCR, one entry per CDR3 protein. This sample has approximately 960,000 distinct CDR3 sequences, with 25% to 35% found just once. This same sample was also taken into another study, of T cells of mothers and their children.

What was sequenced was blood. The receptors shown here come from a woman aged 35 to 49 in good health. The CDR3 runs from the conserved cysteine through the conserved F or W. A D gene is named only where the DNA matches it firmly. Part of the rows lack a size; the others show once, few, many or a class for expanded clones.

many,.,TRBV29-1,TRBJ2-7,CSVRDGYEQYF,TGCAGCGTTCGGGACGGATACGAGCAGTACTTC
.,.,TRBV6-6,TRBJ2-7,CASRGNSDGNSQYEQYF,TGTGCCAGCAGAGGGAACAGTGACGGGAACTCTCAGTACGAGCAGTACTTC
many,TRBD1,TRBV5-1,TRBJ2-7,CASSEGTVVEQYF,TGCGCCAGCAGCGAGGGGACAGTCGTCGAGCAGTACTTC
.,.,TRBV6-5,TRBJ2-7,CASSYSVPRVYEQYF,TGTGCCAGCAGTTACTCGGTTCCCAGGGTCTACGAGCAGTACTTC
many,.,TRBV7-2,TRBJ2-1,CASSPTRSNEQFF,TGTGCCAGCAGCCCCACTAGAAGCAATGAGCAGTTCTTC
many,.,TRBV7-3,TRBJ2-1,CASSFEGQPYNEQFF,TGTGCCAGCAGCTTCGAGGGGCAGCCCTACAATGAGCAGTTCTTC
few,.,TRBV7-6,TRBJ2-2,CASSPVGQSTGELFF,TGTGCCAGCAGCCCGGTGGGTCAGAGCACCGGGGAGCTGTTTTTT
.,TRBD1,TRBV7-9,TRBJ1-1,CASSSDRGKAFF,TGTGCCAGCAGCTCGGACAGGGGCAAAGCTTTCTTT
many,TRBD2,TRBV27,TRBJ2-6,CASSLNPAGGSGANVLTF,TGTGCCAGCAGTTTAAATCCAGCGGGGGGCTCTGGGGCCAACGTCCTGACTTTC
.,.,TRBV7-2,TRBJ2-1,CASSSPQRFSSYNEQFF,TGTGCCAGCAGCTCACCTCAGCGGTTTAGCTCCTACAATGAGCAGTTCTTC
few,.,TRBV7-9,TRBJ1-2,CASSLARVREGYDYGYTF,TGTGCCAGCAGCTTAGCGCGAGTCAGGGAAGGGTACGACTATGGCTACACCTTC
.,.,TRBV10-2,TRBJ2-1,CASSEVLSSYNEQFF,TGCGCCAGCAGTGAGGTCTTGTCCTCCTACAATGAGCAGTTCTTC
.,.,TRBV27,TRBJ1-1,CASSFVGAAEAFF,TGTGCCAGCAGTTTTGTCGGGGCGGCTGAAGCTTTCTTT
few,.,TRBV5-8,TRBJ2-3,CASSRALGSTQYF,TGTGCCAGCAGCCGGGCCCTCGGCTCTACGCAGTATTTT
.,.,TRBV20-1,TRBJ2-5,CSARALARDTQYF,TGCAGTGCTAGAGCGCTAGCGCGAGATACGCAGTACTTC
few,.,TRBV7-2,TRBJ2-1,CASSLAASKGNEQFF,TGTGCCAGCAGCTTAGCGGCTAGCAAGGGCAATGAGCAGTTCTTC
many,TRBD2,TRBV28,TRBJ2-1,CASKEAGVEDEQFF,TGTGCCAGCAAGGAAGCGGGGGTAGAGGATGAGCAGTTCTTC
.,.,TRBV29-1,TRBJ1-2,CSVEGAGVDGYTF,TGCAGCGTTGAAGGTGCAGGGGTGGATGGCTACACCTTC
.,TRBD1,TRBV28,TRBJ2-5,CASSSVAGQGPQETQYF,TGTGCCAGCAGTTCCGTCGCGGGACAGGGGCCGCAAGAGACCCAGTACTTC
.,.,TRBV20-1,TRBJ2-1,CSARTLEGNEQFF,TGCAGTGCTAGAACCTTGGAGGGGAATGAGCAGTTCTTC
many,TRBD2,TRBV7-3,TRBJ2-1,CASSLTPLTSGGEQFF,TGTGCCAGCAGCTTAACCCCGTTGACTAGCGGGGGCGAGCAGTTCTTC
.,TRBD2,TRBV7-6,TRBJ2-2,CASSFQRGAGELFF,TGTGCCAGCAGCTTTCAACGGGGGGCCGGGGAGCTGTTTTTT
.,TRBD1,TRBV10-3,TRBJ1-2,CAISSYAGTALEGYTF,TGTGCCATCAGTTCTTACGCCGGGACAGCCTTGGAGGGCTACACCTTC
.,TRBD1,TRBV6-6,TRBJ2-2,CASSYPDRGVAGERFF,TGTGCCAGCAGTTACCCGGACAGGGGGGTTGCCGGGGAGCGGTTTTTT
.,TRBD1,TRBV27,TRBJ1-5,CASRGTAGNQLQHF,TGTGCCAGCAGGGGGACAGCTGGTAATCAGCTCCAGCATTTT
.,.,TRBV6-2/TRBV6-3,TRBJ1-2,CASSYSKIRGDYGYTF,TGTGCCAGCAGTTACTCGAAGATCCGAGGGGACTATGGCTACACCTTC
.,.,TRBV6-1,TRBJ1-2,CASSRADAANYGYTF,TGTGCCAGCTCCAGGGCCGATGCAGCTAACTATGGCTACACCTTC
.,.,TRBV29-1,TRBJ1-1,CSVQDPLVTDYEAFF,TGCAGCGTCCAAGACCCGCTAGTGACGGACTATGAAGCTTTCTTT
few,.,TRBV20-1,TRBJ2-5,CSAREGVGLEAQYF,TGCAGTGCTAGAGAGGGAGTAGGGTTGGAGGCCCAGTACTTC
.,.,TRBV10-3,TRBJ2-5,CAISEAGAPDGETQYF,TGTGCCATCAGTGAGGCGGGCGCCCCTGATGGGGAGACCCAGTACTTC
few,TRBD1,TRBV6-2/TRBV6-3,TRBJ1-1,CASSGTRDRGDTEAFF,TGTGCCAGCAGTGGGACGCGGGACAGGGGAGACACTGAAGCTTTCTTT
.,.,TRBV2,TRBJ1-1,CASSVSGRGEAFF,TGTGCCAGCAGTGTCTCAGGTAGGGGTGAAGCTTTCTTT
.,.,TRBV4-1,TRBJ2-7,CASSTGTPTYGQYF,TGCGCCAGCAGCACGGGGACACCAACCTACGGGCAGTACTTC
.,TRBD2,TRBV5-1,TRBJ2-1,CASSLGRTSGGDKQFF,TGCGCCAGCAGCCTGGGTAGGACTAGCGGGGGGGATAAGCAGTTCTTC
few,TRBD1,TRBV28,TRBJ2-5,CASSRWTGDETQYF,TGTGCCAGCAGTCGATGGACAGGGGATGAGACCCAGTACTTC
.,TRBD1,TRBV12-3/TRBV12-4,TRBJ2-7,CASSSTGGSYNEQYF,TGTGCCAGCAGTTCCACAGGGGGCTCCTACAATGAGCAGTACTTC
.,.,TRBV7-6,TRBJ2-3,CASSLVGRGDTQYF,TGTGCCAGCAGCTTAGTGGGGCGCGGAGATACGCAGTATTTT
.,TRBD1,TRBV20-1,TRBJ1-1,CSASRDRGLWTEAFF,TGCAGTGCTAGCCGGGACAGGGGGCTGTGGACTGAAGCTTTCTTT
.,.,TRBV15,TRBJ1-1,CATSRAAEGSTEAFF,TGTGCCACCAGCAGAGCGGCCGAGGGCTCCACTGAAGCTTTCTTT
.,TRBD1,TRBV29-1,TRBJ2-1,CSAGDRGEYNEQFF,TGCAGCGCTGGAGACAGGGGGGAATACAATGAGCAGTTCTTC
.,.,TRBV6-6,TRBJ2-3,CASSWTTDTQYF,TGTGCCAGCAGTTGGACCACAGATACGCAGTATTTT
many,.,TRBV12-3/TRBV12-4,TRBJ2-1,CASTYDRPDEQFF,TGTGCCAGCACCTACGACAGGCCGGATGAGCAGTTCTTC
.,.,TRBV7-2,TRBJ2-5,CAGSLGSFRQGQETQYF,TGTGCCGGCAGCTTAGGTAGTTTTCGGCAGGGCCAAGAGACCCAGTACTTC
once,.,TRBV20-1,TRBJ2-6,CSAGTGTSSGANVLTF,TGCAGTGCTGGTACAGGGACATCCTCTGGGGCCAACGTCCTGACTTTC
few,.,TRBV12-3/TRBV12-4,TRBJ2-7,CASSSPDRSYNEQYF,TGTGCCAGCAGTTCTCCTGATCGCTCCTACAATGAGCAGTACTTC
few,.,TRBV27,TRBJ1-1,CASSPDNLSGTEAFF,TGTGCCAGCAGCCCCGACAACCTGAGCGGCACTGAAGCTTTCTTT
.,.,TRBV28,TRBJ2-7,CASSVSLIPYEQYF,TGTGCCAGCAGTGTTTCACTTATCCCCTACGAGCAGTACTTC
many,.,TRBV29-1,TRBJ2-1,CSVSSRGGSYNEQFF,TGCAGCGTCTCCTCCAGGGGGGGCTCCTACAATGAGCAGTTCTTC
few,.,TRBV29-1,TRBJ1-1,CSVTGVMNTEAFF,TGCAGCGTGACTGGTGTTATGAACACTGAAGCTTTCTTT
few,TRBD1,TRBV4-1,TRBJ1-2,CASSPGTGDQGIYGYTF,TGCGCCAGCAGCCCGGGGACAGGGGATCAGGGAATTTATGGCTACACCTTC
many,TRBD1,TRBV28,TRBJ2-1,CASRKGQALNEQFF,TGTGCCAGCAGGAAGGGACAGGCCCTCAATGAGCAGTTCTTC
many,.,TRBV27,TRBJ1-2,CASSLGARAGVYGYTF,TGTGCCAGCAGCCTAGGGGCCCGAGCAGGGGTCTATGGCTACACCTTC
many,TRBD2,TRBV28,TRBJ2-3,CASSLLAGALTDTQYF,TGTGCCAGCAGTCTACTAGCGGGGGCTCTCACAGATACGCAGTATTTT
few,.,TRBV27,TRBJ2-7,CASLGMTLPRGSYEQYF,TGTGCCAGCCTGGGGATGACCCTCCCACGTGGGTCCTACGAGCAGTACTTC
.,TRBD2,TRBV29-1,TRBJ2-7,CSVLLAGSYEQYF,TGCAGCGTCCTACTAGCGGGGAGCTACGAGCAGTACTTC
few,.,TRBV7-3,TRBJ2-3,CASSLKLGRRTSTDTQYF,TGTGCCAGCAGCTTAAAATTGGGGAGGCGCACTAGCACAGATACGCAGTATTTT
.,.,TRBV7-9,TRBJ2-7,CASSIGRATSCEQYF,TGTGCCAGCAGCATAGGCCGGGCCACTTCGTGTGAGCAGTACTTC
few,.,TRBV5-6,TRBJ2-1,CASSFQGGPYNEQFF,TGTGCCAGCAGCTTTCAGGGCGGCCCTTACAATGAGCAGTTCTTC
many,.,TRBV7-3,TRBJ1-1,CASSLTPLTEAFF,TGTGCCAGCAGCTTAACCCCTCTCACTGAAGCTTTCTTT